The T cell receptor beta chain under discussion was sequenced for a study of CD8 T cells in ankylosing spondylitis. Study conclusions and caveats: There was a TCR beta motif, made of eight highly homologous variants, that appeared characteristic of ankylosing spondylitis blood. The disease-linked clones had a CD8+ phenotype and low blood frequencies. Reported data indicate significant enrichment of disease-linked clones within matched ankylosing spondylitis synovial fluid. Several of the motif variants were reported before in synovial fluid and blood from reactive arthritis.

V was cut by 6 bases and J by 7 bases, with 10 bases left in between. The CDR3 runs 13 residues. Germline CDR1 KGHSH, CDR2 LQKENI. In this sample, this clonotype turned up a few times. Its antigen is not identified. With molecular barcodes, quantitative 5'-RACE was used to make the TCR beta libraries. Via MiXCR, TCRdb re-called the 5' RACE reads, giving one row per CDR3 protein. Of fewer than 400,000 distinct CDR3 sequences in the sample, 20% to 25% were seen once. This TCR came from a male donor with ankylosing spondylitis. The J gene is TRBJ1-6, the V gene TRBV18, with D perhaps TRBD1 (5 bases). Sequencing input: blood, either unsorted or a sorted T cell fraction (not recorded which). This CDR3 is CASSRDGNSPLHF. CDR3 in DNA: TGTGCCAGCTCCCGGGACGGGAATTCACCCCTCCACTTT.